The 23 T cell receptor beta chains below were found in one sample sequenced in a study of blood T cell repertoires in COVID-19. Measured with immunoSEQ multiplex PCR; TCRdb has only the in-frame clones, and not every one. The data hold tens of thousands of clones, with approximately 79% observed a single time. Sequencing was performed on peripheral blood. These receptors were collected from a human donor with acute or convalescent COVID-19. The donor label of this sample is uncertain.

This clone was seen a handful of times. V is TRBV28 and J is TRBJ1-1; the D is unclear. Per germline, CDR1 MDHEN and CDR2 SYDVKM. Trimming shortened V by 2 bases and J by 8 bases, and 15 bases separated the two germline ends. The CDR3 spans 14 residues. CDR3 bases: TGTGCCAGCAGTTTAATGGACTTTTCTACGGAAGCTTTCTTT. It codes for CASSLMDFSTEAFF.

This chain uses TRBV7-2 with TRBJ2-2; 12 positions match TRBD2. The V gene end was trimmed by 5 bases and the J gene end by 4 bases; junction bases not matched to a gene: 11. The germline gives CDR1 SGHTA, CDR2 FQGNSA. The CDR3 runs 18 residues. CDR3 nucleotides: TGTGCCAGCAGCCCCCGACTAGCGGGAGTATCGTCCACCGGGGAGCTGTTTTTT. Translating it yields CASSPRLAGVSSTGELFF. The full variable domain, rest sourced from reference TRBV7-2 and TRBJ2-2, is GAGVSQSPSNKVTEKGKDVELRCDPISGHTALYWYRQSLGQGLEFLIYFQGNSAPDKSGLPSDRFSAERTGGSVSTLTIQRTQQEDSAVYLCASSPRLAGVSSTGELFFGEGSRLTVL.

This chain connects TRBV7-2 to TRBJ1-4, with D possibly TRBD1 on 5 matching bases. Germline assignment: CDR1 SGHTA and CDR2 FQGNSA. CDR3 length: 16 amino acids. V shed 5 bases and J shed 2 bases, with 15 bases lying between them. For the CDR3, the DNA is TGTGCCAGCAGCCCCGTCGTGGGGCTCACTAATGAAAAACTGTTTTTT. Translating it yields CASSPVVGLTNEKLFF.

The chain uses TRBV6-2 or TRBV6-3 and TRBJ2-1; a possible D gene is TRBD1 (5 bases). The V end was cut by 7 bases, the J end by 6 bases, with 19 bases between. CDR1 is MNHEY and CDR2 is SVGEGT in the germline V gene. The CDR3 is made up of 15 amino acids. CDR3 amino acids: CASTPVQRQGNEQFF. In DNA form, the CDR3 reads TGTGCCAGCACCCCAGTACAGCGCCAGGGCAATGAGCAGTTCTTC.

J is TRBJ2-7 and V is TRBV19; D may be TRBD2 (5 bases). The CDR3 has 14 residues. V was shortened by 5 bases and J by 2 bases, with 13 bases between the two germline ends. Germline V gene data show CDR1 as LNHDA and CDR2 as SQIVND (reference sequence). The CDR3: CASSPRGQTYEQYF. The CDR3 DNA reads TGTGCCAGTAGTCCCCGAGGGCAGACCTACGAGCAGTACTTC. The entire variable domain, with the rest obtained from reference TRBV19 and TRBJ2-7, is as follows: DGGITQSPKYLFRKEGQNVTLSCEQNLNHDAMYWYRQDPGQGLRLIYYSQIVNDFQKGDIAEGYSVSREKKESFPLTVTSAQKNPTAFYLCASSPRGQTYEQYFGPGTRLTVT.

V usage is TRBV7-9 and J usage is TRBJ2-7, with D perhaps TRBD2 (6 bases). Germline V lookup: CDR1 SEHNR, CDR2 FQNEAQ (reference sequence). CDR3 size: 14 residues. V lost 3 bases and J lost 0, with 9 bases in between. The CDR3 DNA sequence: TGTGCCAGCAGCTTTCAGGGACTCTCCTACGAGCAGTACTTC. Amino acid sequence: CASSFQGLSYEQYF.

The rearrangement links TRBV18 to TRBJ2-7; a possible D gene is TRBD1 (5 bases). V was clipped by 6 bases and J by 0 bases, with 9 bases between them. Germline V gene lookup returns CDR1 KGHSH and CDR2 LQKENI. This CDR3 spans 13 amino acids. This CDR3 reads CASSQGNSYEQYV. The CDR3, as DNA: TGTGCCAGCTCTCAGGGCAACTCCTACGAGCAGTACGTC.

The V call is TRBV14, the J call TRBJ2-7; TRBD2 might be the D (5 bases). This CDR3 contains 13 residues. V was pared by 3 bases and J by 2 bases, with 8 bases between. Germline CDR1 is SGHDN and CDR2 is FVKESK. Here the CDR3 DNA reads TGTGCCAGCAGCCACCGGGGAACCTACGAGCAGTACTTC. Its protein is CASSHRGTYEQYF.

This sequence joins TRBV7-2 and TRBJ1-2; 7 bases fit TRBD1. The germline CDR1 and CDR2 sequences are SGHTA and FQGNSA. The V and J ends lost 1 base and 5 bases, in that order; junction bases with no gene match: 7. This CDR3 contains 15 residues. The CDR3 loop reads CASSLGQGREYGYTF. The CDR3 DNA sequence: TGTGCCAGCAGCTTAGGACAGGGACGAGAGTATGGCTACACCTTC.

The genes are TRBV29-1 and TRBJ1-1; 7 nucleotides match TRBD1. Germline-derived CDR1 and CDR2 are SQVTM and ANQGSEA. V was clipped by 7 bases and J by 1 base; unmatched bases: 9. The CDR3 loop spans 14 amino acids. The CDR3 DNA follows: TGCAGCGCGTGGACGCAGGGGGGGAACACTGAAGCTTTCTTT. Its translation: CSAWTQGGNTEAFF.

V and J are TRBV5-1 and TRBJ1-2; TRBD1 might be the D (6 bases). The germline V gene has CDR1 SGHRS and CDR2 YFSETQ. The CDR3 covers 16 residues. V was pared by 4 bases and J by 1 base, with 17 bases between. The CDR3 DNA reads as TGCGCCAGCAGCCTCAACCCCGGGACACGTAACTATGGCTACACCTTC. The encoded protein is CASSLNPGTRNYGYTF.

This clone has just a few counts. The chain uses TRBV7-9 and TRBJ2-1, with D tentatively TRBD1 (6 bases). CDR3 length equals 13 residues. Trimming cost V 2 bases and J 15 bases, with 17 bases left between them. From germline, CDR1 is SEHNR and CDR2 FQNEAQ (reference sequence). CDR3 bases: TGTGCCAGCAGCTTAACAGGGCCGGATCCGCCGTTCTTC. It codes for CASSLTGPDPPFF. Combining the CDR3 with reference TRBV7-9 and TRBJ2-1 gives the whole variable domain DTGVSQNPRHKITKRGQNVTFRCDPISEHNRLYWYRQTLGQGPEFLTYFQNEAQLEKSRLLSDRFSAERPKGSFSTLEIQRTEQGDSAMYLCASSLTGPDPPFFGPGTRLTVL.

V and J are TRBV14 and TRBJ1-1; unclear D gene. The CDR3 covers 14 residues. Looked up from germline, CDR1 is SGHDN and CDR2 is FVKESK. Trimming shortened V by 0 bases and J by 5 bases, and 10 bases separated the two germline ends. CDR3 amino acids: CASSQDRSRTEAFF. The DNA for the CDR3 is TGTGCCAGCAGCCAAGATCGCAGCAGGACTGAAGCTTTCTTT.

The V and J genes are TRBV10-3 and TRBJ2-3; 7 nucleotides match TRBD2. Per germline, CDR1 ENHRY and CDR2 SYGVKD. J was trimmed by 2 bases and V by 7 bases; bases with no gene match: 6. The CDR3 totals 14 residues. The CDR3: CAIKGDYPTDTQYF. The CDR3 DNA reads TGTGCCATCAAAGGGGACTACCCCACAGATACGCAGTATTTT.

This chain joins TRBV29-1 and TRBJ1-2, with TRBD1 identical over 9 bases. CDR1 SQVTM and CDR2 ANQGSEA come from the germline V gene. V lost 6 bases to trimming and J lost 8 bases; unmatched junction nucleotides: 4. The CDR3 spans 11 residues. For the CDR3, the DNA is TGCAGCGTCTCTGGACAGGGGGGCTACACCTTC. It is translated as CSVSGQGGYTF.

The rearrangement uses TRBV23-1 and TRBJ1-6; D is unresolved. Being an ORF, TRBV23-1 has a function that is uncertain. This CDR3 is 14 amino acids long. Trimming stripped 3 bases from V and 5 bases from J, with 8 bases between. The CDR3 nucleotides are TGCGCCAGCAGTCACGGACTAGATAATTCACCCCTCCACTTT. Amino acids: CASSHGLDNSPLHF.

The rearrangement joins TRBV7-2 to TRBJ2-1; possible D gene TRBD1, 6 bases. Germline V CDR1 and CDR2: SGHTA, FQGNSA. CDR3 length equals 15 residues. V lost 8 bases and J lost 11, with 25 bases in between. CDR3 amino acids: CASSRDDRFEMQQFF. In nucleotides, the CDR3 is TGTGCCAGCTCCCGCGATGACAGGTTCGAGATGCAGCAGTTCTTC.

A few counts support this clone. V gene TRBV4-2 combines with J gene TRBJ1-2; 7 bases line up with TRBD1. J lost 4 bases, V lost 2 bases, and 7 bases had no gene match. Germline loops: CDR1 LGHNA, CDR2 YNFKEQ. The CDR3 consists of 15 residues. Written as DNA, the CDR3 is TGTGCCAGCAGCCAACCCGGACAGGCCTCCTATGGCTACACCTTC. Amino acid sequence: CASSQPGQASYGYTF.

There are a few counts of this clone. The rearrangement links TRBV14 to TRBJ1-1; the D gene is possibly TRBD1 (5 bases). The CDR3 covers 13 residues. The V end was cut by 5 bases, the J end by 1 base, with 8 bases between. Looked up from germline, CDR1 is SGHDN and CDR2 is FVKESK. CDR3 bases: TGTGCCAGCAGCAGGGGCCCGAACACTGAAGCTTTCTTT. It yields the protein CASSRGPNTEAFF. Together with reference TRBV14 and TRBJ1-1, the CDR3 gives the full variable domain: EAGVTQFPSHSVIEKGQTVTLRCDPISGHDNLYWYRRVMGKEIKFLLHFVKESKQDESGMPNNRFLAERTGGTYSTLKVQPAELEDSGVYFCASSRGPNTEAFFGQGTRLTVV.

V is TRBV21-1 and J is TRBJ2-7; the table's D call TRBD1 went unverified against the DNA. TRBV21-1 is a pseudogene locus. The CDR3 length is 16 residues. CDR3 nucleotides: TGTGCCAGCAGCGCGCCCGCCGGGACAGGCGTGAACGAGCAGTACTTC. Its translation: CASSAPAGTGVNEQYF.

The chain has TRBV20-1 and TRBJ2-7, with D possibly being TRBD2 (6 bases). The germline gives CDR1 DFQATT, CDR2 SNEGSKA (reference sequence). The CDR3 sequence is 11 residues long. V was pared by 6 bases and J by 4 bases, with 10 bases between. The CDR3 spells CSAQGGYEQYF. Here the CDR3 DNA reads TGCAGTGCCCAGGGAGGATACGAGCAGTACTTC.

The chain couples TRBV9 to TRBJ2-1, with a possible D match to TRBD2 (6 bases). The V and J ends lost 0 bases and 10 bases respectively, with 17 bases between them. The CDR3 consists of 15 residues. In germline, CDR1 is SGDLS, CDR2 YYNGEE. The CDR3 reads CASSVAWGGRPEQFF. The CDR3 region has the DNA TGTGCCAGCAGCGTAGCATGGGGAGGTCGGCCGGAGCAGTTCTTC.

The CDR3 protein is CASGLSLAGGPRTAWTGELFF. The CDR3 DNA reads as TGTGCTAGTGGTTTATCCCTAGCGGGAGGGCCTAGGACGGCGTGGACCGGGGAGCTGTTTTTT. The chain joins TRBV12-5 to TRBJ2-2, with 12 bases aligning to TRBD2. The CDR3 loop spans 21 amino acids. V gave up 3 bases and J gave up 5 bases; unmatched junction bases: 19. Germline V gene sequence: CDR1 LGHNT, CDR2 FRNRAP.